The 19 T cell receptor beta chains below all came from one sample that was sequenced in a study of T cell changes during pregnancy in multiple sclerosis (dated by TCRdb to between 2018 and 2020). Library preparation was by the immunoSEQ multiplex PCR assay. TCRdb holds this immuneACCESS table with in-frame rearrangements only. Some clones are missing; in checked studies, unresolved V genes explain under half, and the rest has no known cause. Present in this sample are tens of thousands of clones, more than 75% of which were seen just once. The ten largest clonotypes hold 8% to 9.5% of the sample. The sequencing used CD8+ T cells from peripheral blood mononuclear cells, collected after pregnancy. Receptors originate from a female donor with multiple sclerosis, enrolled in a pregnancy study.

The rearrangement links TRBV20-1 to TRBJ2-7; D may be TRBD2 (6 bases). The ends were cut back, 5 bases at V and 6 bases at J, with 11 bases in the middle. Germline lookup yields CDR1 DFQATT and CDR2 SNEGSKA (reference sequence). This CDR3 spans 11 amino acids. CDR3 sequence (DNA): TGCAGTGCTCTCGTGGGGGGCGAGCAGTACTTC. It translates to CSALVGGEQYF.

The table lists this clone with a few counts. The chain employs TRBV30 and TRBJ1-1; D is uncertain. The length of the CDR3 is 11 residues. Germline V gene lookup returns CDR1 GTSNPN and CDR2 SVGIG (reference sequence). Trimming cost V 6 bases and J 1 base, with 6 bases left between them. For the CDR3, the DNA is TGTGCCTGTCTACGGAACACTGAAGCTTTCTTT. Amino acid sequence: CACLRNTEAFF. Full variable domain (remainder filled in from reference TRBV30 and TRBJ1-1): SQTIHQWPATLVQPVGSPLSLECTVEGTSNPNLYWYRQAAGRGLQLLFYSVGIGQISSEVPQNLSASRPQDRQFILSSKKLLLSDSGFYLCACLRNTEAFFGQGTRLTVV.

The chain has TRBV10-3 and TRBJ2-7; maybe TRBD1 (6 bases). The CDR3 totals 16 residues. CDR1 is ENHRY and CDR2 is SYGVKD in the germline V gene. The germline V and J ends were trimmed by 4 bases and 0 bases, with 16 bases remaining between them. The CDR3, as DNA: TGTGCCATCAGTGGGGGGCAGGGAACCCCCTCCTACGAGCAGTACTTC. Translated, it gives CAISGGQGTPSYEQYF.

The chain employs TRBV15 and TRBJ2-1, with 9 bases that match TRBD2. The germline gives CDR1 LNHNV, CDR2 YYDKDF (reference sequence). J was trimmed by 0 bases and V by 3 bases; bases with no gene match: 0. The CDR3 consists of 15 residues. The CDR3 reads CATSRTSGSYNEQFF. The CDR3 region has the DNA TGTGCCACCAGCAGGACTAGCGGCTCCTACAATGAGCAGTTCTTC.

The chain couples TRBV19 to TRBJ2-7; 7 bases are shared with TRBD1. Germline V lookup: CDR1 LNHDA, CDR2 SQIVND (reference sequence). CDR3 length: 14 residues. V lost 5 bases and J lost 0; bases outside the gene matches: 4. The CDR3 DNA sequence: TGTGCCAGTAGTGCGACAGGGACCTCCTACGAGCAGTACTTC. This encodes CASSATGTSYEQYF. The variable domain in full, with the rest retrieved from reference TRBV19 and TRBJ2-7, is DGGITQSPKYLFRKEGQNVTLSCEQNLNHDAMYWYRQDPGQGLRLIYYSQIVNDFQKGDIAEGYSVSREKKESFPLTVTSAQKNPTAFYLCASSATGTSYEQYFGPGTRLTVT.

As DNA, the CDR3 is TGTGCCATCAGTGGCGTGGGGCTGGCGAACTATGGCTACACCTTC. Protein product: CAISGVGLANYGYTF. V gene TRBV10-3 combines with J gene TRBJ1-2; possibly TRBD1 for D (5 bases). This CDR3 has 15 residues. V lost 4 bases and J lost 2, with 14 bases in between. Germline CDR1 ENHRY, CDR2 SYGVKD.

This chain uses TRBV28 with TRBJ1-1; perhaps TRBD1 as D (5 bases). Germline V gives CDR1 MDHEN, CDR2 SYDVKM. This CDR3 contains 13 residues. Deletions cut 3 bases from V and 4 bases from J, with 9 bases between. CDR3 region: CASSFGARTEAFF. CDR3 nucleotide sequence: TGTGCCAGCAGTTTTGGGGCCCGCACTGAAGCTTTCTTT.

As for this clone: At the DNA level, this CDR3 is encoded by other sequences in the same sample as well. This chain links TRBV19 with TRBJ2-2; no clear D gene. The V end was cut by 3 bases, the J end by 1 base, with 15 bases between. Germline V lookup: CDR1 LNHDA, CDR2 SQIVND (reference sequence). The CDR3 contains 17 residues. CDR3 loop: CASSMSPAAKNTGELFF. The CDR3 DNA sequence: TGTGCCAGTAGTATGAGTCCTGCAGCGAAGAACACCGGGGAGCTGTTTTTT.

The rearrangement uses TRBV4-1 and TRBJ2-7, with D tentatively TRBD1 (5 bases). This CDR3 comprises 15 residues. Germline CDR1 is MGHRA and CDR2 is YSYEKL. V was cut by 1 base and J by 6 bases, with 16 bases left in between. The CDR3 loop is CASSQVAQGPAEQYF. For the CDR3, the DNA is TGCGCCAGCAGCCAAGTGGCCCAGGGCCCCGCCGAGCAGTACTTC.

The CDR3: CATSRVWGTSDEQYF. The DNA of the CDR3 is TGTGCCACCAGCAGAGTTTGGGGGACTAGTGACGAGCAGTACTTC. V is TRBV15 and J is TRBJ2-7; 8 bases map to TRBD2. The CDR3 consists of 15 residues. Trimming removed 1 base from V and 5 bases from J; junction bases left unmatched: 7. Per germline, CDR1 LNHNV and CDR2 YYDKDF (reference sequence).

This sequence joins TRBV27 and TRBJ2-1, with 7 nucleotides matching TRBD1. Losses at the gene ends were 8 bases for V and 4 bases for J; bases not matched to a gene: 5. CDR3 length equals 13 residues. Germline lookup yields CDR1 MNHEY and CDR2 SMNVEV (reference sequence). The CDR3 bases are TGTGCCAGCTCCGGGACAGAATACAATGAGCAGTTCTTC. This sequence encodes CASSGTEYNEQFF.

The rearrangement joins TRBV9 to TRBJ1-2, with 10 bases that match TRBD1. CDR1 and CDR2 (germline): SGDLS, YYNGEE. This CDR3 comprises 23 residues. Trimming cost V 3 bases and J 7 bases; bases outside gene matches: 33. The CDR3 reads CASSARGGGQGRKVSSRPGGYTF. CDR3 sequence (DNA): TGTGCCAGCAGCGCTCGCGGGGGGGGACAGGGGCGAAAGGTGAGCTCCCGACCCGGTGGCTACACCTTC.

The V call is TRBV30, the J call TRBJ1-6; a weak D match, TRBD1 (6 bases). There are 13 residues in the CDR3. The V gene lost 1 base and the J gene lost 10 bases, with 11 bases spanning the gap. The V gene's germline CDR1 is GTSNPN and CDR2 SVGIG (reference sequence). The CDR3 DNA reads as TGTGCCTGGAGTGGGGACAATAGGTCACCCCTCCACTTT. Translation gives CAWSGDNRSPLHF.

This clone was counted once. V and J are TRBV28 and TRBJ1-4; D may be TRBD1 (5 bases). V was trimmed by 0 bases and J by 1 base, leaving 9 bases between them. This CDR3 region has 16 residues. Germline V gene sequence: CDR1 MDHEN, CDR2 SYDVKM. CDR3 amino acids: CASSLWARETNEKLFF. CDR3 nucleotides: TGTGCCAGCAGTTTATGGGCCAGGGAAACTAATGAAAAACTGTTTTTT.

The chain uses TRBV7-6 and TRBJ2-2; D unclear. Germline V gene sequence: CDR1 SGHVS, CDR2 FNYEAQ. The CDR3 length is 13 residues. V lost 5 bases and J lost 6, with 10 bases in between. The CDR3: CASSPVHAGELFF. The CDR3 DNA sequence: TGTGCCAGCAGCCCGGTCCATGCCGGGGAGCTGTTTTTT.

V is TRBV11-2 and J is TRBJ2-5; 9 bases line up with TRBD2. V dropped 2 bases and J dropped 0; count of bases not matched to a gene: 4. The CDR3 totals 16 residues. Germline CDR1 is SGHAT and CDR2 is FQNNGV. The CDR3 DNA reads as TGTGCCAGCAGCTTAACAAGCGGGGGGTACCAAGAGACCCAGTACTTC. This sequence encodes CASSLTSGGYQETQYF.

CDR3 region: CAWSYAAGQVAEAFF. The CDR3 coding sequence is TGTGCCTGGAGTTACGCGGCAGGGCAGGTGGCTGAAGCTTTCTTT. V is TRBV30 and J is TRBJ1-1; perhaps TRBD1 as D (5 bases). Germline loops: CDR1 GTSNPN, CDR2 SVGIG (reference sequence). The length of the CDR3 is 15 residues. Deletions cut 2 bases from V and 6 bases from J, with 19 bases between.

The chain links TRBV6-4 to TRBJ2-2; TRBD2 matches 9 bases. From germline, CDR1 is MRHNA and CDR2 SNTAGT. The CDR3 sequence is 16 residues long. With V trimmed by 0 bases and J by 1 base, 0 bases remained unmatched. CDR3 loop: CASSDSAGGNTGELFF. CDR3 in DNA: TGTGCCAGCAGTGACTCAGCGGGGGGGAACACCGGGGAGCTGTTTTTT.

This clone was picked up one time. J is TRBJ1-2 and V is TRBV5-1; TRBD1 aligns across 9 bases. The CDR3 contains 15 residues. Germline V gene sequence: CDR1 SGHRS, CDR2 YFSETQ. Trimming took 0 bases from V and 5 from J; bases not matched to a gene: 5. The CDR3 sequence is CASSLAGTGLYGYTF. In DNA form, the CDR3 reads TGCGCCAGCAGCTTGGCGGGGACAGGGCTGTATGGCTACACCTTC. Combining the CDR3 with reference TRBV5-1 and TRBJ1-2 gives the whole variable domain KAGVTQTPRYLIKTRGQQVTLSCSPISGHRSVSWYQQTPGQGLQFLFEYFSETQRNKGNFPGRFSGRQFSNSRSEMNVSTLELGDSALYLCASSLAGTGLYGYTFGSGTRLTVV.